This TCR beta chain is drawn from a study of blood T cell repertoires in COVID-19. V was cut by 0 bases and J by 7 bases, with 7 bases left in between. Looked up from germline, CDR1 is SGHDN and CDR2 is FVKESK. The CDR3 is made up of 13 amino acids. Measured with immunoSEQ multiplex PCR; TCRdb has only the in-frame clones, and not every one. The sample has about 200,000 clones, 80% to 90% seen once. This clone has only a few counts. The source of this sequence is a man aged 45 to 65 with acute or convalescent COVID-19. Material: peripheral blood. The chain couples TRBV14 to TRBJ1-5, with unresolved D. The CDR3 is CASSQDSQQPQHF. In nucleotides, the CDR3 is TGTGCCAGCAGCCAAGACTCTCAGCAGCCCCAGCATTTT.